This T cell receptor beta chain was obtained from a study of identical twins. The V gene's germline CDR1 is GTSNPN and CDR2 SVGIG (reference sequence). The CDR3 is 14 residues long. Trimming stripped 0 bases from V and 2 bases from J, with 9 bases between. TCRdb re-analysed the 5' RACE reads in MiXCR, keeping a single row per CDR3 protein. The repertoire includes hundreds of thousands of distinct CDR3 sequences, 15% to 20% of them detected once, and around 13% sits in the top ten. Another study also made use of these data, one on T cells expressing NK-cell markers.

The sequenced sample was PBMCs. This sequence was found in a woman between 18 and 30 years old in good health. V usage is TRBV30 and J usage is TRBJ2-3; no firm D call. In DNA form, the CDR3 reads TGTGCCTGGAGTGTCCTCCGCGCCACAGATACGCAGTATTTT. It translates to CAWSVLRATDTQYF. The full variable domain, in which reference TRBV30 and TRBJ2-3 provide the parts outside the CDR3, is SQTIHQWPATLVQPVGSPLSLECTVEGTSNPNLYWYRQAAGRGLQLLFYSVGIGQISSEVPQNLSASRPQDRQFILSSKKLLLSDSGFYLCAWSVLRATDTQYFGPGTRLTVL.